A selection of T cell receptor beta chains follows, all from one sample in a study of blood T cell repertoires in COVID-19. This table comes from immunoSEQ multiplex PCR, and its TCRdb copy is limited to in-frame clones, with some not included. The profile shows around 130,000 clones, 84% of them singletons. Sequencing used peripheral blood. The receptors stem from a man aged 25 to 40 with COVID-19, enrolled during active disease. The CDR3 runs from the conserved cysteine through the conserved F or W. A D gene is named only where the DNA matches it firmly. Clone size is shown for a subset of rows, as once, few, many or a class of expanded clone.

j_call d_call v_call clone_size cdr3_aa
TRBJ1-1 TRBD1 TRBV28 NA CASSHPGQGSTEAFF
TRBJ1-6 NA TRBV4-3 NA CASSQEGGTYNSPLHF
TRBJ2-5 NA TRBV5-5 NA CASSLRSVGVVTQYF
TRBJ1-2 NA TRBV24-1 NA CATSLGANYGYTF
TRBJ1-2 TRBD1 TRBV27 NA CASSFGQGIGGYTF
TRBJ2-2 TRBD2 TRBV24-1 few CATSGRLAGPNTGELFF
TRBJ2-3 TRBD1 TRBV6-5 few CASMVGQGSDTQYF
TRBJ1-1 NA TRBV6-5 NA CASGKRGMNTEAFF
TRBJ1-2 NA TRBV28 NA CASSSQGNGYTF
TRBJ2-3 TRBD1 TRBV5-1 once CASSRGGTASTDTQYF
TRBJ2-1 NA TRBV5-4 NA CASSLAAGLENEQFF
TRBJ2-3 TRBD2 TRBV10-2 NA CASRDGTSGSDTQYF
TRBJ1-2 NA TRBV30 NA CASWNSYGYTF
TRBJ1-2 NA TRBV19 NA CASSTNRVTGYTF
TRBJ2-5 NA TRBV29-1 NA CSVAGTAGTQYF
TRBJ1-5 TRBD1 TRBV18 few CASSAPGQGRQPQHF
TRBJ1-1 TRBD1 TRBV5-8 NA CASSHGTAPTLAFF
TRBJ2-7 NA TRBV28 once CASSPLEYEQYF
TRBJ1-2 NA TRBV2 NA CASAPNRDTYGYTF
TRBJ2-5 TRBD2 TRBV13 NA CASSLDRTREGDGETQYF
TRBJ2-3 TRBD2 TRBV5-1 NA CASSLPQAGEKDTQYF
TRBJ1-5 NA TRBV7-9 NA CASGQEGGQPQHF
TRBJ2-1 TRBD2 TRBV19 NA CASSVVAGGNEQFF
TRBJ2-7 TRBD2 TRBV9 NA CASSVQRDSGEQYF
TRBJ1-5 TRBD1 TRBV3-1/TRBV3-2 NA CASSQTGSFGNQPQHF
TRBJ2-3 NA TRBV6-5 NA CASSYSRLRPDTQYF
TRBJ1-1 NA TRBV21-1 few CASRRGGTEAFF
TRBJ2-4 NA TRBV28 NA CASKGEIVAKNIQYF
TRBJ2-1 TRBD1 TRBV7-3 NA CASSPDRGRNNEQFF
TRBJ1-5 NA TRBV15 NA CATSSPTEVRSDYNQPQHF
TRBJ1-1 NA TRBV29-1 NA CSVGTTRQISNTEAFF
TRBJ2-7 TRBD2 TRBV7-9 NA CASSLTSGTYEQYF
TRBJ1-5 NA TRBV7-9 NA CASSLDSGGQPQHF
TRBJ2-3 TRBD2 TRBV5-6 few CASSLTSGTDTQYF
TRBJ1-2 NA TRBV24-1 NA CATSSPGWATLVGYGYTF